Each of the 10 T cell receptor beta chains below was sequenced from the same sample in a study of cytomegalovirus exposure and HLA in healthy donors (dated by TCRdb to the late 2010s). The method behind the library was the immunoSEQ multiplex PCR assay. For the multiplex PCR, a mixture combining 60 forward primers for TCR Vbeta segments and 13 reverse primers for TCR Jbeta segments was used. TCRdb's version of the immuneACCESS table is confined to in-frame rearrangements and falls short of the full clone set. An unresolved V gene accounts for under half of the shortfall where checked; the remainder is of unknown origin. This sample lists over 150,000 clones; around four fifths were detected once. The ten largest make up roughly 13% of the sample. Sequenced sample: PBMCs. The receptors shown here come from a woman in her 50s in good health and CMV-seropositive.

Of note for this clone: Mismatch with germline at one junction end may stem from a read error. Distinct nucleotide sequences in the sample also encode this CDR3. In DNA form, the CDR3 reads TGCGCCAGCAGTGAAGGGACAAGGGTCGGGGAGACCCAGTACTTC. Its translation: CASSEGTRVGETQYF. V usage is TRBV2 and J usage is TRBJ2-5; D may be TRBD1 (6 bases). Germline V gene data show CDR1 as SNHLY and CDR2 as FYNNEI. This CDR3 region has 15 residues.

This chain uses TRBV29-1 with TRBJ2-7; TRBD2 matches at 9 bases. Losses at the gene ends were 4 bases for V and 6 bases for J; bases not matched to a gene: 4. The CDR3 is made up of 12 amino acids. From germline, CDR1 is SQVTM and CDR2 ANQGSEA. The CDR3 DNA reads TGCAGCGTTGTAACTAGCGGGCTCGAGCAGTACTTC. Translated, it gives CSVVTSGLEQYF.

The chain uses TRBV5-1 and TRBJ2-4; 8 bases agree with TRBD1. This CDR3 contains 15 residues. V gave up 4 bases and J gave up 7 bases; unmatched junction bases: 10. Per germline, CDR1 SGHRS and CDR2 YFSETQ. CDR3 DNA: TGCGCCAGCAGCCCGCGACAGGGGACGAGGAACATTCAGTACTTC. Translation gives CASSPRQGTRNIQYF. The full variable domain, rest sourced from reference TRBV5-1 and TRBJ2-4, is KAGVTQTPRYLIKTRGQQVTLSCSPISGHRSVSWYQQTPGQGLQFLFEYFSETQRNKGNFPGRFSGRQFSNSRSEMNVSTLELGDSALYLCASSPRQGTRNIQYFGAGTRLSVL.

The chain carries TRBV4-1 and TRBJ2-7; 8 nucleotides align to TRBD2. The CDR3 spans 20 residues. Germline lookup yields CDR1 MGHRA and CDR2 YSYEKL. After removal of 0 bases from V and 4 bases from J, the junction contained 20 bases not matched to a gene. CDR3 nucleotides: TGCGCCAGCAGCCAAGAGATTCCAGCGGGGGTTACCCAGCTCTCTTACGAGCAGTACTTC. Residues: CASSQEIPAGVTQLSYEQYF.

The V call is TRBV7-9, the J call TRBJ2-5; 8 nucleotides agree with TRBD2. The germline V gene encodes CDR1 SEHNR and CDR2 FQNEAQ (reference sequence). This CDR3 is built from 14 residues. Trimming at V came to 6 bases and at J to 4 bases, leaving 7 bases not matched to a gene. The CDR3 spells CASSLDGGAETQYF. CDR3 bases: TGTGCCAGCAGTCTTGACGGGGGGGCAGAGACCCAGTACTTC.

For this clone: The sample holds other DNA sequences that translate to the same CDR3. This chain uses TRBV12-5 with TRBJ2-7; tentative D call: TRBD1 (6 bases). The CDR3 spans 13 residues. Germline V gene sequence: CDR1 LGHNT, CDR2 FRNRAP. V lost 3 bases to trimming and J lost 1 base, with 7 bases between them. This CDR3 is CASGLGGSYEQYF. The DNA for the CDR3 is TGTGCTAGTGGTTTAGGGGGATCCTACGAGCAGTACTTC.

To note about this clone: The junction shows a germline mismatch at one end, possibly a read error. Other DNA sequences within the sample encode an identical CDR3. The DNA of the CDR3 is TGCGCCAGCAGTGAAGGCGGGGGGCAAAACACCGGGGAGCTGTTCTTT. It is translated as CASSEGGGQNTGELFF. The V and J genes are TRBV10-2 and TRBJ2-2, with 8 bases fitting TRBD2. Germline V CDR1 and CDR2: WSHSY, SAAADI. This CDR3 is built from 16 residues.

The chain has TRBV5-4 and TRBJ2-4; a possible D gene is TRBD2 (5 bases). CDR3 size: 13 residues. Trimming took 4 bases from V and 2 from J, leaving 7 bases between them. Germline-derived CDR1 and CDR2 are SGHNT and YYREEE (reference sequence). This CDR3 reads CASSPGTKNIQYF. For the CDR3, the DNA is TGTGCCAGCAGCCCCGGGACCAAAAACATTCAGTACTTC.

The CDR3 coding sequence is TGTGCCAGCAGCTTCCACGGTTTCACCGGGGAGCTGTTTTTT. Translation: CASSFHGFTGELFF. The V gene is TRBV7-2, the J gene TRBJ2-2; unclear D gene. The CDR3 extends over 14 amino acids. V was cut by 3 bases and J by 4 bases, with 9 bases left in between. CDR1 is SGHTA, CDR2 FQGNSA, per germline.

The gene calls are TRBV11-2 and TRBJ1-1; D is unclear. The germline CDR1 and CDR2 sequences are SGHAT and FQNNGV. V lost 5 bases and J lost 7, with 17 bases in between. The CDR3 is 14 amino acids. The CDR3 sequence is CASSRLRGPYEAFF. The CDR3 DNA sequence: TGTGCCAGCAGCAGACTCCGAGGCCCCTATGAAGCTTTCTTT.